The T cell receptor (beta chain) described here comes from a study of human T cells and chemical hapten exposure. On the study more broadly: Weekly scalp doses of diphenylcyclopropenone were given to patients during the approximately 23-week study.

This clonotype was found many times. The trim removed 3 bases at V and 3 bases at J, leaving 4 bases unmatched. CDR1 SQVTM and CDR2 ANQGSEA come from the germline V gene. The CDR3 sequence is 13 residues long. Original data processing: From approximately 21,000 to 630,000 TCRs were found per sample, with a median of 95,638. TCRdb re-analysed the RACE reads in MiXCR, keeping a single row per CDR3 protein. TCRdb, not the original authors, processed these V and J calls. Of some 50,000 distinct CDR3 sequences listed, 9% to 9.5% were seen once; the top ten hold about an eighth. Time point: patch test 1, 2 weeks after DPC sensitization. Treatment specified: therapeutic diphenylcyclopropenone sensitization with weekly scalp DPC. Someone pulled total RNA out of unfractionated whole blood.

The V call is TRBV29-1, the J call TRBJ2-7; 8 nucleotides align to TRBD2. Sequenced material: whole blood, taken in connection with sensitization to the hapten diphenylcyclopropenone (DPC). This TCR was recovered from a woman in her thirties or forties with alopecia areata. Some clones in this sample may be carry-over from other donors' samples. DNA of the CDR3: TGCAGCGTTGATTCCGCGGGGGGCTACGAGCAGTACTTC. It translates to CSVDSAGGYEQYF.